The rows below give T cell receptor beta chains drawn from one sample of a study of T cell responses to AZD1222 COVID-19 vaccine. Sequencing used immunoSEQ multiplex PCR; TCRdb keeps in-frame clones, though not all of them. Among around 100,000 clones listed, about nine tenths were seen once. The material was peripheral blood, obtained on day 0 of AZD1222 vaccination. The receptor source for this set is an adult in good health. CDR3s leave out the opening cysteine and the closing phenylalanine or tryptophan. Clone sizes are given selectively: once, few, many, or a class where the clone is expanded.

cdr3_aa: AWSFAGGYYNEQF
clone_size: -
v_call: TRBV30
j_call: TRBJ2-1

cdr3_aa: ASSRDRHYEQY
clone_size: -
v_call: TRBV3-1/TRBV3-2
j_call: TRBJ2-7

cdr3_aa: ASSLGGLGSYEQY
clone_size: -
v_call: TRBV5-4
j_call: TRBJ2-7

cdr3_aa: ASSYSNRGGETQY
clone_size: -
v_call: TRBV6-5
j_call: TRBJ2-5

cdr3_aa: ASSLSIGTVLRTDYGYT
clone_size: -
v_call: TRBV7-8
j_call: TRBJ1-2

cdr3_aa: AIGGTGPYEQY
clone_size: few
v_call: TRBV10-3
j_call: TRBJ2-7

cdr3_aa: AIMAEVHTEAF
clone_size: -
v_call: TRBV10-3
j_call: TRBJ1-1

cdr3_aa: ASRVYNEQF
clone_size: -
v_call: TRBV27
j_call: TRBJ2-1

cdr3_aa: ASSQEYRVVQPQH
clone_size: once
v_call: TRBV2
j_call: TRBJ1-5

cdr3_aa: ASSEIQGLGQETQY
clone_size: -
v_call: TRBV25-1
j_call: TRBJ2-5

cdr3_aa: ASSESEGSEAF
clone_size: once
v_call: TRBV10-1
j_call: TRBJ1-1

cdr3_aa: ASSYSAGVFYEQY
clone_size: -
v_call: TRBV6-5
j_call: TRBJ2-7

cdr3_aa: AISESRVTEAF
clone_size: once
v_call: TRBV10-3
j_call: TRBJ1-1

cdr3_aa: ASTPPRLAGTETQY
clone_size: -
v_call: TRBV3-1/TRBV3-2
j_call: TRBJ2-5